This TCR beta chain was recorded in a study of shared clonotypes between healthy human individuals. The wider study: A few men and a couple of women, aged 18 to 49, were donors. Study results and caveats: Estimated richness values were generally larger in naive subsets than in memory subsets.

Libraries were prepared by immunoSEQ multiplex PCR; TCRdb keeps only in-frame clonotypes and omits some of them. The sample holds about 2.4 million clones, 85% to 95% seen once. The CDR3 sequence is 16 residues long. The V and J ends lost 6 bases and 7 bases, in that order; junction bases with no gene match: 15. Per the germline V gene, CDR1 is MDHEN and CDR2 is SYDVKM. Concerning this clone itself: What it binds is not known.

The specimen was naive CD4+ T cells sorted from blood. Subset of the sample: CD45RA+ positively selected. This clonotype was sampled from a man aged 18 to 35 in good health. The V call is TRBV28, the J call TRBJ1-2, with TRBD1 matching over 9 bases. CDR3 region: CASRLTGGTNSAGYTF. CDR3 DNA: TGTGCCAGCAGACTAACAGGGGGCACTAATTCGGCTGGCTACACCTTC.